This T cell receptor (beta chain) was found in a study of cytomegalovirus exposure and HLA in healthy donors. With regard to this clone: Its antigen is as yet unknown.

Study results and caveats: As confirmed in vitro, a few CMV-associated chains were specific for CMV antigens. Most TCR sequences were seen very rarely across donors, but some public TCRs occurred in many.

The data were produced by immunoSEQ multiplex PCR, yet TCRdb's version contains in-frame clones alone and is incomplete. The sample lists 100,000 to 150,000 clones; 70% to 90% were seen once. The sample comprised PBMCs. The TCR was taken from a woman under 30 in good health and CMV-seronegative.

CDR3 bases: TGTGCCAGTAGTATTACAATCCAGCCCCAGCATTTT. Amino acid sequence: CASSITIQPQHF. The chain has TRBV19 and TRBJ1-5; D gene unclear. Trimming cost V 3 bases and J 7 bases, with 7 bases left between them. The length of the CDR3 is 12 residues. Germline CDR1 and CDR2: LNHDA and SQIVND (reference sequence).